The 9 T cell receptor beta chains reported below all come from one sample, sequenced in a study of blood T cell repertoires in COVID-19. Method: immunoSEQ multiplex PCR; TCRdb's copy keeps in-frame clones and lacks some. Of some 390,000 clones listed, over 85% are singletons. Sequencing was carried out using PBMCs or T cells enriched from blood (not recorded which). These receptors all stem from a woman in her thirties who had recovered from COVID-19.

The chain recombines TRBV13 with TRBJ2-3; D is unclear. The length of the CDR3 is 12 residues. The germline V gene has CDR1 PRHDT and CDR2 FYEKMQ (reference sequence). V shed 1 base and J shed 5 bases, with 4 bases lying between them. CDR3: CASSLALDTQYF. The CDR3 DNA sequence: TGTGCCAGCAGCTTAGCCTTAGATACGCAGTATTTT.

The V call is TRBV10-3, the J call TRBJ1-1, with unresolved D. The V end lost 0 bases, the J end lost 0 bases, and 14 bases lay between the germline ends. This CDR3 is built from 17 residues. Germline V gene data show CDR1 as ENHRY and CDR2 as SYGVKD. This chain's CDR3 is CAISESTRLGVNTEAFF. Here the CDR3 DNA reads TGTGCCATCAGTGAGTCGACCAGACTCGGGGTGAACACTGAAGCTTTCTTT.

Only one count was recorded for this clone. V usage is TRBV5-6 and J usage is TRBJ2-1, with TRBD2 identical over 8 bases. Germline CDR1 reads SGHDT; CDR2 reads YYEEEE. The CDR3 is 16 amino acids. With 3 bases clipped from V and 10 bases from J, the junction kept 15 bases outside the gene matches. CDR3 in amino acids: CASSSGSGRAHREQFF. Here the CDR3 DNA reads TGTGCCAGCAGCTCGGGTTCCGGGAGGGCCCATCGGGAGCAGTTCTTC.

CDR3 sequence: CASSLERTGGTGNTIYF. The CDR3 nucleotides read TGTGCCAGCAGCTTGGAGAGGACAGGGGGCACTGGAAACACCATATATTTT. V usage is TRBV5-6 and J usage is TRBJ1-3; 11 positions match TRBD1. The V and J ends lost 0 bases and 2 bases, in that order; junction bases with no gene match: 4. There are 17 residues in the CDR3. Germline V gives CDR1 SGHDT, CDR2 YYEEEE.

The chain carries TRBV20-1 and TRBJ1-1, with D tentatively TRBD1 (5 bases). This CDR3 contains 11 residues. The germline V gene has CDR1 DFQATT and CDR2 SNEGSKA (reference sequence). V lost 5 bases, J lost 11 bases, and 15 bases lay in between. The CDR3 loop reads CSALYDSRAFF. CDR3 DNA: TGCAGTGCTTTATACGACAGCCGCGCTTTCTTT.

The CDR3 is CASSEYPGGGGYTF. The CDR3 DNA follows: TGTGCCAGCAGTGAATACCCGGGGGGTGGCGGCTACACCTTC. The V and J genes are TRBV2 and TRBJ1-2; a possible D gene is TRBD1 (5 bases). CDR1 SNHLY and CDR2 FYNNEI come from the germline V gene. Trimming cost V 2 bases and J 8 bases, with 15 bases left between them. This CDR3 has 14 residues.

The sample holds one count of this clone. The rearrangement links TRBV30 to TRBJ1-6; D is undetermined. The CDR3 has 15 residues. The germline gives CDR1 GTSNPN, CDR2 SVGIG (reference sequence). Deletions cut 2 bases from V and 7 bases from J, with 15 bases between. Here the CDR3 DNA reads TGTGCCTGGAGTCGGGAATCGCAGCCGAATTCACCCCTCCACTTT. Translation gives CAWSRESQPNSPLHF.

The V gene is TRBV19, the J gene TRBJ2-7; 11 bases map to TRBD2. The length of the CDR3 is 15 residues. The trim removed 6 bases at V and 3 bases at J, leaving 7 bases unmatched. Germline CDR1 reads LNHDA; CDR2 reads SQIVND (reference sequence). CDR3 region: CASSTAGTSGYEQYF. In nucleotides, the CDR3 is TGTGCCAGTAGCACCGCCGGGACTAGCGGCTACGAGCAGTACTTC.

The chain joins TRBV5-4 to TRBJ1-4; D not certain. Between the trimmed V and J ends, which lost 0 bases and 11 bases, there was a span of 8 bases. The CDR3 loop spans 12 amino acids. CDR1 SGHNT and CDR2 YYREEE come from the germline V gene (reference sequence). In DNA, the CDR3 is TGTGCCAGCAGCTTGGCTGCAGGCAAACTGTTTTTT. Translated: CASSLAAGKLFF.